These 23 T cell receptor beta chains came from one sample sequenced in a study of blood T cell repertoires in COVID-19. The repertoire was sequenced with immunoSEQ multiplex PCR; TCRdb's copy has only in-frame clones and lacks some. The table records a few hundred thousand clones, around nine tenths of them present only once. Sequenced sample: peripheral blood. The receptors derive from a man between 18 and 35 years old with active or convalescent COVID-19.

A single count supports this clone. V usage is TRBV5-1 and J usage is TRBJ2-1, with TRBD1 identical over 10 bases. V was clipped by 0 bases and J by 11 bases; unmatched bases: 5. The V gene's germline CDR1 is SGHRS and CDR2 YFSETQ. The CDR3 loop spans 14 amino acids. CDR3 nucleotide sequence: TGCGCCAGCAGCTTGGAGGGGACAGGGGTTCAGCAGTTCTTC. Encoded protein: CASSLEGTGVQQFF.

The chain has TRBV5-6 and TRBJ2-7, with D perhaps matching TRBD2 (6 bases). Germline V CDR1 and CDR2: SGHDT, YYEEEE. The V end was cut by 4 bases, the J end by 7 bases, with 12 bases between. This CDR3 contains 12 residues. The CDR3 sequence: CASSPGAGEQYF. Here the CDR3 DNA reads TGTGCCAGCAGCCCCGGTGCGGGAGAGCAGTACTTC.

The V gene is TRBV9, the J gene TRBJ2-7; 11 nucleotides line up with TRBD2. The CDR3 is 15 residues long. The trim removed 0 bases at V and 2 bases at J, leaving 1 base unmatched. Germline CDR1 reads SGDLS; CDR2 reads YYNGEE. The chain's CDR3 is CASSVGLAGTYEQYF. The CDR3 coding sequence is TGTGCCAGCAGCGTAGGACTAGCGGGAACCTACGAGCAGTACTTC.

The chain is built from TRBV29-1 and TRBJ1-1; D not resolved. The CDR3 loop spans 12 amino acids. V was shortened by 6 bases and J by 4 bases, with 12 bases between the two germline ends. Germline V gives CDR1 SQVTM, CDR2 ANQGSEA. The CDR3 loop reads CSVDPRGTEAFF. CDR3 bases: TGCAGCGTAGACCCCCGGGGCACTGAAGCTTTCTTT.

This clone came up a few times. V and J are TRBV5-1 and TRBJ1-2; no firm D call. V lost 2 bases and J 4 bases, leaving 12 bases between the germline ends. Germline V gene sequence: CDR1 SGHRS, CDR2 YFSETQ. This CDR3 is 14 amino acids long. The CDR3 here is CASSFGDGLYGYTF. DNA for the CDR3: TGCGCCAGCAGCTTCGGAGACGGCCTCTATGGCTACACCTTC.

This chain joins TRBV7-3 and TRBJ2-3; TRBD2 is a possible D gene (6 bases). Looked up from germline, CDR1 is SGHTA and CDR2 is FQGTGA. The CDR3 length is 15 residues. Trimming cost V 2 bases and J 2 bases, with 11 bases left between them. The CDR3 nucleotides are TGTGCCAGCAGCTTACGGCGGGGAAACACAGATACGCAGTATTTT. This codes for CASSLRRGNTDTQYF.

The gene calls are TRBV6-1 and TRBJ1-3; D call uncertain. The V end was cut by 2 bases, the J end by 3 bases, with 5 bases between. This CDR3 contains 13 residues. Per germline, CDR1 MNHNS and CDR2 SASEGT. CDR3 region: CASSEQVGNTIYF. The CDR3 DNA follows: TGTGCCAGCAGTGAACAGGTTGGAAACACCATATATTTT.

The chain links TRBV28 to TRBJ1-1, with D perhaps TRBD1 (5 bases). CDR1 and CDR2 (germline): MDHEN, SYDVKM. The CDR3 is 15 amino acids. V lost 4 bases and J lost 6, with 18 bases in between. The CDR3 DNA reads TGTGCCAGCAGTTCCCCAGACAGTACGCTCGCTGAAGCTTTCTTT. Its protein product is CASSSPDSTLAEAFF. The full variable domain, rest sourced from reference TRBV28 and TRBJ1-1, is DVKVTQSSRYLVKRTGEKVFLECVQDMDHENMFWYRQDPGLGLRLIYFSYDVKMKEKGDIPEGYSVSREKKERFSLILESASTNQTSMYLCASSSPDSTLAEAFFGQGTRLTVV.

The rearrangement joins TRBV7-9 to TRBJ1-4, with 10 nucleotides matching TRBD1. The CDR3 has 18 residues. Germline assignment: CDR1 SEHNR and CDR2 FQNEAQ (reference sequence). J was trimmed by 0 bases and V by 4 bases; bases with no gene match: 8. The CDR3 region is CASSSTGTGDATNEKLFF. CDR3 in DNA: TGTGCCAGCAGCTCAACCGGGACAGGGGATGCAACTAATGAAAAACTGTTTTTT.

The chain carries TRBV12-3 or TRBV12-4 and TRBJ1-1; D remains ambiguous. With 3 bases removed from V and 6 bases from J, the gap between germline ends came to 11 bases. This CDR3 region has 13 residues. The CDR3 here is CASSLVEGSEAFF. CDR3 coding DNA: TGTGCCAGCAGTTTGGTTGAGGGTTCTGAAGCTTTCTTT.

The rearrangement uses TRBV6-1 and TRBJ1-1, with 7 bases that match TRBD1. Germline trimming cut 0 bases from V and 6 bases from J; bases unmatched to any gene: 4. The CDR3 contains 14 residues. The germline CDR1 and CDR2 sequences are MNHNS and SASEGT. In nucleotides, the CDR3 is TGTGCCAGCAGTGAAGCAAGGGGGCAGGCTGAAGCTTTCTTT. This codes for CASSEARGQAEAFF.

The rearrangement joins TRBV7-2 to TRBJ2-3, with D possibly TRBD1 on 6 matching bases. Trimming took off 0 bases at V and 6 bases at J, with 13 bases between the two ends. The CDR3 extends over 15 amino acids. Germline CDR1 reads SGHTA; CDR2 reads FQGNSA. The CDR3 here is CASSLAQQGTDTQYF. CDR3 bases: TGTGCCAGCAGCTTAGCCCAACAGGGTACGGATACGCAGTATTTT. The entire variable domain, with the rest obtained from reference TRBV7-2 and TRBJ2-3, is as follows: GAGVSQSPSNKVTEKGKDVELRCDPISGHTALYWYRQSLGQGLEFLIYFQGNSAPDKSGLPSDRFSAERTGGSVSTLTIQRTQQEDSAVYLCASSLAQQGTDTQYFGPGTRLTVL.

The rearrangement links TRBV7-9 to TRBJ2-5, with TRBD1 identical over 8 bases. Germline V gene lookup returns CDR1 SEHNR and CDR2 FQNEAQ (reference sequence). The CDR3 is 15 residues long. V gave up 1 base and J gave up 1 base; unmatched junction bases: 2. The CDR3 DNA sequence: TGTGCCAGCAGCTTAGACAGGGGGATCCAAGAGACCCAGTACTTC. Its protein product is CASSLDRGIQETQYF. Filled out from reference TRBV7-9 and TRBJ2-5, the complete variable domain reads DTGVSQNPRHKITKRGQNVTFRCDPISEHNRLYWYRQTLGQGPEFLTYFQNEAQLEKSRLLSDRFSAERPKGSFSTLEIQRTEQGDSAMYLCASSLDRGIQETQYFGPGTRLLVL.

The chain has TRBV18 and TRBJ2-1; 12 bases match TRBD2. V was clipped by 0 bases and J by 8 bases; unmatched bases: 5. In germline, CDR1 is KGHSH, CDR2 LQKENI. This CDR3 has 16 residues. The CDR3 here is CASSPPALAGGYEQFF. CDR3 coding DNA: TGTGCCAGCTCACCACCGGCACTAGCGGGAGGCTATGAGCAGTTCTTC.

This chain joins TRBV4-3 and TRBJ2-2; TRBD1 matches 8 bases. CDR1 and CDR2 from the germline V gene are LGHNA and YSLEER. This CDR3 is built from 19 residues. The CDR3 nucleotides read TGCCCCCGCCGCCGACAGTGGCAGGGGGCATTACCCATCACCGGGGAGCTGTTTTTT. Its translation: CPRRRQWQGALPITGELFF.

This clone came up a few times. The rearrangement uses TRBV30 and TRBJ1-5, with D perhaps TRBD1 (5 bases). V lost 0 bases to trimming and J lost 3 bases, with 9 bases between them. The germline CDR1 and CDR2 sequences are GTSNPN and SVGIG (reference sequence). The CDR3 runs 14 residues. This CDR3 is CAWSVSRANQPQHF. The CDR3 region has the DNA TGTGCCTGGAGTGTAAGCAGGGCCAATCAGCCCCAGCATTTT.

The chain recombines TRBV14 with TRBJ1-4; D not resolved. With 4 bases removed from V and 5 bases from J, the gap between germline ends came to 17 bases. The germline gives CDR1 SGHDN, CDR2 FVKESK. CDR3 size: 16 residues. The DNA of the CDR3 is TGTGCCAGCAGCCCACAACGAGGAGCGATAAATGAAAAACTGTTTTTT. Amino acid sequence: CASSPQRGAINEKLFF. Complete variable domain (other parts from reference TRBV14 and TRBJ1-4): EAGVTQFPSHSVIEKGQTVTLRCDPISGHDNLYWYRRVMGKEIKFLLHFVKESKQDESGMPNNRFLAERTGGTYSTLKVQPAELEDSGVYFCASSPQRGAINEKLFFGSGTQLSVL.

The chain is built from TRBV6-2 or TRBV6-3 and TRBJ1-5; TRBD1 might be the D (6 bases). Trimming cost V 2 bases and J 6 bases, with 8 bases left between them. From germline, CDR1 is MNHEY and CDR2 SVGEGT. The length of the CDR3 is 13 residues. The CDR3 nucleotides are TGTGCCAGCAGTTACAGGGGGGGTCAGCCCCAGCATTTT. It specifies CASSYRGGQPQHF.

The rearrangement uses TRBV12-3 or TRBV12-4 and TRBJ2-7; the D gene is possibly TRBD1 (6 bases). The CDR3 loop spans 11 amino acids. Trimming pared 8 bases from V and 3 bases from J, leaving 8 bases between. CDR3 in DNA: TGTGCCAGCGGGGGCCACTACGAGCAGTACTTC. Amino acids: CASGGHYEQYF.

The V gene is TRBV29-1, the J gene TRBJ2-1, with D possibly TRBD1 on 5 matching bases. Germline-derived CDR1 and CDR2 are SQVTM and ANQGSEA. Trimming took 4 bases from V and 8 from J, leaving 12 bases between them. The CDR3 sequence is 12 residues long. The CDR3 bases are TGCAGCGTTGCCTCTGGGGCATATGAGCAGTTCTTC. Protein: CSVASGAYEQFF.

The V and J genes are TRBV15 and TRBJ2-1; 9 positions agree with TRBD2. The V gene's germline CDR1 is LNHNV and CDR2 YYDKDF (reference sequence). The CDR3 extends over 16 amino acids. J was trimmed by 2 bases and V by 0 bases; bases with no gene match: 2. The CDR3 here is CATSRDPSGTYNEQFF. Here the CDR3 DNA reads TGTGCCACCAGCAGAGACCCTAGCGGGACCTACAATGAGCAGTTCTTC.

The chain joins TRBV4-2 to TRBJ2-7; D is possibly TRBD1 (5 bases). Deletions cut 2 bases from V and 3 bases from J, with 14 bases between. This CDR3 is 15 amino acids long. The germline gives CDR1 LGHNA, CDR2 YNFKEQ. CDR3 coding DNA: TGTGCCAGCAGCCAAACAACCCAGGGAAACTACGAGCAGTACTTC. Its protein is CASSQTTQGNYEQYF.

V is TRBV4-1 and J is TRBJ2-5; 9 nucleotides line up with TRBD1. This CDR3 is built from 16 residues. V was pared by 3 bases and J by 3 bases, with 8 bases of the junction left unmatched. The V gene's germline CDR1 is MGHRA and CDR2 YSYEKL. CDR3 in DNA: TGCGCCAGCAGCCATCCTAGGGACAGGGTCGAAGAGACCCAGTACTTC. Translated, it gives CASSHPRDRVEETQYF.